This is a list of T cell receptor beta chains from one sample in a study of cytomegalovirus exposure and HLA in healthy donors. The method was immunoSEQ multiplex PCR; TCRdb's version includes in-frame clones alone and lacks a portion of them. The sample holds fewer than 200,000 clones, around 80% seen once. The sample consisted of PBMCs. These TCRs come from a man aged 35 to 55 in good health and CMV-seronegative. The conserved cysteine and the conserved F or W are not part of the CDR3 here. The D gene is left open where the match is weak. The listing skips clone size in some rows; elsewhere it reads once, few, many or a size class.

cdr3_length j_call d_call v_call clone_size cdr3_aa
12 TRBJ2-1 TRBD2 TRBV6-4 . ATSGTSGGASQF
12 TRBJ1-6 TRBD1 TRBV27 . ASSRGTDLSPLH
13 TRBJ1-1 . TRBV7-9 . ASSLAPGTHTEAF
11 TRBJ2-5 . TRBV10-1 few ASSENSQVTQY
12 TRBJ1-2 . TRBV6-5 . ASSSPAGGYGYT
13 TRBJ2-1 TRBD2 TRBV7-2 . ASSLKRGGRNEQF
12 TRBJ1-2 . TRBV7-8 few ASSPGGSGRGYT
13 TRBJ2-5 TRBD2 TRBV9 . ASSVDLAGMATQY
11 TRBJ1-1 TRBD1 TRBV5-4 few ASSPTGDTEAF
12 TRBJ2-5 . TRBV7-2 . ASSLDPKVEEQY
11 TRBJ1-4 . TRBV2 few ASAGPRREKLF
12 TRBJ1-6 . TRBV7-9 . ASSFIALNSPLH
13 TRBJ2-5 . TRBV28 . ASSFGRPYQETQY
14 TRBJ1-5 . TRBV12-5 few ASGLGVGGINQPQH
13 TRBJ1-5 . TRBV7-6 . ASSSFSGINQPQH
11 TRBJ2-1 TRBD1 TRBV5-1 . ASSATGENEQF
11 TRBJ1-6 . TRBV9 . ASGRGSNSPLH
13 TRBJ1-1 . TRBV4-1 . ASSHYGSTNTEAF
12 TRBJ1-5 . TRBV19 . ASRIRTVNQPQH
11 TRBJ1-5 . TRBV29-1 few SVGGDGNQPQH
15 TRBJ1-2 . TRBV4-3 . ASSQDHGGRGNYGYT
11 TRBJ1-2 TRBD1 TRBV7-9 . ASSPRTGGGYT
12 TRBJ2-5 . TRBV7-9 . ASNLRDTQETQY
14 TRBJ2-1 . TRBV9 . ASSVGGELSYNEQF
14 TRBJ1-6 . TRBV27 . ASSSTPGGYNSPLH
12 TRBJ1-2 . TRBV18 . ASSPVGALYGYT
14 TRBJ2-7 . TRBV11-2 . ASSSRPAGALYEQY
15 TRBJ2-6 TRBD2 TRBV7-9 . ASSGDRGGSGANVLT
13 TRBJ1-2 . TRBV7-9 . ASSYSEGFNYGYT
12 TRBJ1-5 . TRBV6-5 . ASSYNTAAKPQH
13 TRBJ2-5 . TRBV1 . TSSQERGGKETQY
12 TRBJ1-6 . TRBV5-5 . ASSSLQGNSPLH
11 TRBJ2-7 . TRBV30 . ASTSSFSYEQY
12 TRBJ1-4 . TRBV15 few ATSRAGVDEKLF
15 TRBJ2-6 . TRBV9 . ASSVLQGTSGANVLT
11 . . TRBV18 . ASSPDSSYEQY
12 TRBJ1-6 TRBD1 TRBV6-5 . ASRTGIDNSPLH
12 TRBJ1-1 TRBD1 TRBV28 . ASSGQVMNTEAF
12 TRBJ1-1 . TRBV6-1 few ASSLLGKQSEAF
14 TRBJ1-1 . TRBV28 . ASSSRRAHGDTEAF
10 TRBJ2-2 . TRBV9 . ASSRNTGELF
11 TRBJ2-3 TRBD1 TRBV7-2 . ASSRDSSDTQY
17 TRBJ2-6 . TRBV11-2 . ASSPLTGTPSGGANVLT
13 TRBJ2-7 . TRBV6-6 . ASRAGTFQRYEQY
16 TRBJ2-7 TRBD2 TRBV7-9 . SSSAAPGTSPKTYEQY
13 TRBJ2-2 TRBD2 TRBV7-3 . ASRKTGGSAGELF
13 TRBJ2-7 TRBD1 TRBV13 . ASSAYGTAESEQY
13 TRBJ2-7 . TRBV6-6 few ASSYEQGPTYEQY
14 TRBJ2-1 . TRBV5-1 . ASSPPTGFGNNEQF
11 TRBJ2-7 . TRBV7-9 . ASSPGLGREQY
10 TRBJ2-7 . TRBV30 . AWTRGGYEQY
14 TRBJ2-3 TRBD2 TRBV4-1 . ASSQERTSVRDTQY
11 TRBJ1-5 . TRBV16 . ASSPGTDQPQH
11 TRBJ2-7 . TRBV7-9 . ASSLAVPGEQY
10 TRBJ2-1 . TRBV7-9 . ASSLGSNEQF
11 TRBJ1-1 . TRBV10-3 few AISVNGNTEAF
14 TRBJ1-5 . TRBV6-5 . ASSYNYGESNQPQH